The 24 T cell receptor beta chains reported below all come from one sample, sequenced in a study of technical replicates of blood from a handful of donors. Measured with immunoSEQ multiplex PCR; TCRdb has only the in-frame clones, and not every one. The table records about 83,000 clones, 90% to 95% of them present only once. Sequencing was done on a sample of T cells isolated from PBMCs. These receptors were collected from a human donor in good health.

The gene calls are TRBV29-1 and TRBJ2-1; TRBD2 might be the D (6 bases). Germline V gene lookup returns CDR1 SQVTM and CDR2 ANQGSEA. Trimming pared 0 bases from V and 2 bases from J, leaving 11 bases between. This CDR3 contains 15 residues. CDR3 bases: TGCAGCGTTGAAGACCCTTCGGGGGCCTACAATGAGCAGTTCTTC. This encodes CSVEDPSGAYNEQFF.

The genes are TRBV15 and TRBJ2-1; D is ambiguous. The V end was cut by 1 base, the J end by 4 bases, with 5 bases between. The CDR3 loop spans 13 amino acids. Germline V gene lookup returns CDR1 LNHNV and CDR2 YYDKDF (reference sequence). In DNA, the CDR3 is TGTGCCACCAGCAGAGTCTTTTACAATGAGCAGTTCTTC. It specifies CATSRVFYNEQFF.

The chain is built from TRBV5-4 and TRBJ2-7, with D unclear. The CDR3 length is 11 residues. Trimming removed 3 bases from V and 3 bases from J, with 4 bases in between. Germline CDR1 and CDR2: SGHNT and YYREEE (reference sequence). Here the CDR3 reads CASSSSYEQYF. The CDR3 DNA reads as TGTGCCAGCAGCTCGAGCTACGAGCAGTACTTC.

The rearrangement joins TRBV28 to TRBJ2-7; the match to TRBD1 covers 7 bases. This CDR3 is 13 amino acids long. From germline, CDR1 is MDHEN and CDR2 SYDVKM. Losses at the gene ends were 4 bases for V and 3 bases for J; bases not matched to a gene: 3. This chain's CDR3 is CASSSRDSYEQYF. The CDR3 coding sequence is TGTGCCAGCAGTTCCCGGGACAGCTACGAGCAGTACTTC.

This sequence joins TRBV30 and TRBJ1-2, with D possibly matching TRBD1 (5 bases). The CDR3 totals 12 residues. Germline V CDR1 and CDR2: GTSNPN, SVGIG (reference sequence). CDR3 region: CLVTAANYGYTF. The CDR3 DNA sequence: TGTCTCGTGACAGCAGCTAACTATGGCTACACCTTC.

The CDR3 protein is CASSIVNTEAFF. The CDR3 DNA reads as TGTGCCAGCAGTATCGTGAACACTGAAGCTTTCTTT. The rearrangement uses TRBV2 and TRBJ1-1; D is unclear. This CDR3 is built from 12 residues. Germline V gene lookup returns CDR1 SNHLY and CDR2 FYNNEI. V was clipped by 5 bases and J by 0 bases, with 4 bases between them.

V gene TRBV2 combines with J gene TRBJ1-1; 8 bases agree with TRBD1. CDR1 is SNHLY, CDR2 FYNNEI, per germline. V shed 6 bases and J 5 bases; nucleotides not matched to a gene: 8. This CDR3 has 14 residues. This CDR3 is CASSPGQGWTEAFF. The CDR3 DNA reads as TGTGCCAGCAGCCCTGGACAGGGTTGGACTGAAGCTTTCTTT.

The J gene is TRBJ2-5, the V gene TRBV6-1, with D possibly being TRBD1 (6 bases). This CDR3 is 13 amino acids long. V gave up 4 bases and J gave up 5 bases, with 11 bases separating them. Germline V gene sequence: CDR1 MNHNS, CDR2 SASEGT. The CDR3: CASSVDRRETQYF. The CDR3 nucleotides are TGTGCCAGCAGTGTTGACAGGAGGGAGACCCAGTACTTC.

J is TRBJ2-4 and V is TRBV14, with 7 bases lining up with TRBD1. V dropped 0 bases and J dropped 3; count of bases not matched to a gene: 8. In germline, CDR1 is SGHDN, CDR2 FVKESK. The CDR3 has 17 amino acids. CDR3 bases: TGTGCCAGCAGCCAAGATAGCCGGGACAGTTACAAAAACATTCAGTACTTC. Translated: CASSQDSRDSYKNIQYF.

V and J are TRBV25-1 and TRBJ2-1, with TRBD2 matching over 10 bases. Per the germline V gene, CDR1 is MGHDK and CDR2 is SYGVNS. V lost 7 bases and J lost 2; bases outside the gene matches: 5. This CDR3 spans 15 amino acids. The CDR3 sequence is CASNQAGGAYNEQFF. In nucleotides, the CDR3 is TGTGCCAGCAACCAAGCGGGGGGGGCCTACAATGAGCAGTTCTTC.

The CDR3 region is CASSAYDRGKAEAFF. The CDR3 nucleotides are TGTGCCAGTAGTGCCTACGACAGGGGTAAAGCTGAAGCTTTCTTT. The chain couples TRBV19 to TRBJ1-1, with 8 bases lining up with TRBD1. V shed 5 bases and J 6 bases; nucleotides not matched to a gene: 11. CDR1 LNHDA and CDR2 SQIVND come from the germline V gene (reference sequence). This CDR3 has 15 amino acids.

The chain uses TRBV28 and TRBJ1-1; weak D call: TRBD1 (6 bases). Trimming removed 5 bases from V and 6 bases from J, with 22 bases in between. CDR1 is MDHEN and CDR2 is SYDVKM in the germline V gene. The CDR3 is made up of 16 amino acids. As DNA, the CDR3 is TGTGCCAGCAGTGTATACGGGACACCCGCCCAGCCTGAAGCTTTCTTT. This gives the protein CASSVYGTPAQPEAFF.

V and J are TRBV28 and TRBJ2-3, with 8 nucleotides matching TRBD2. The CDR3 length is 14 residues. CDR1 and CDR2 from the germline V gene are MDHEN and SYDVKM. The V segment lost 3 bases and the J segment 5 bases; nucleotides outside the gene matches: 4. Here the CDR3 reads CASSFWAGGDTQYF. CDR3 nucleotides: TGTGCCAGCAGTTTCTGGGCGGGAGGAGATACGCAGTATTTT.

The rearrangement uses TRBV27 and TRBJ2-7; 7 bases agree with TRBD1. This CDR3 comprises 13 residues. Germline V CDR1 and CDR2: MNHEY, SMNVEV (reference sequence). The junction had 4 bases not matched to a gene; V was cut back by 3 bases and J by 5 bases. The CDR3 DNA is TGTGCCAGCAGTTTTGACAGGGCGAACGAGCAGTACTTC. Translation: CASSFDRANEQYF.

The J gene is TRBJ2-3, the V gene TRBV9; D is undetermined. Trimming removed 2 bases from V and 1 base from J, with 5 bases in between. CDR3 length equals 13 residues. Germline V gene lookup returns CDR1 SGDLS and CDR2 YYNGEE. CDR3: CASSVRGTDTQYF. CDR3 bases: TGTGCCAGCAGCGTTCGGGGCACAGATACGCAGTATTTT.

The genes are TRBV9 and TRBJ2-7, with 8 bases fitting TRBD1. This CDR3 has 14 amino acids. V lost 0 bases and J lost 2; bases outside the gene matches: 1. CDR1 and CDR2 from the germline V gene are SGDLS and YYNGEE. The CDR3 protein is CASSVAGGPYEQYF. CDR3 in DNA: TGTGCCAGCAGCGTAGCAGGGGGCCCCTACGAGCAGTACTTC.

The chain has TRBV4-1 and TRBJ2-7; 8 bases agree with TRBD1. This CDR3 has 16 amino acids. V shed 0 bases and J 2 bases; nucleotides not matched to a gene: 6. Germline V gene sequence: CDR1 MGHRA, CDR2 YSYEKL. CDR3 amino acids: CASSQDPWTGTYEQYF. The CDR3 nucleotides are TGCGCCAGCAGCCAAGATCCCTGGACAGGGACCTACGAGCAGTACTTC.

V gene TRBV6-1 combines with J gene TRBJ2-1, with TRBD2 matching 13 bases. CDR1 MNHNS and CDR2 SASEGT come from the germline V gene. There are 14 residues in the CDR3. Trimming at V came to 7 bases and at J to 7 bases, leaving 4 bases not matched to a gene. The CDR3 loop is CASTQLAGGNEQFF. The CDR3 region has the DNA TGTGCCAGCACTCAACTAGCGGGGGGGAATGAGCAGTTCTTC.

The chain links TRBV2 to TRBJ2-7, with 8 bases identical to TRBD2. The ends lost 7 bases at V and 5 bases at J; junction bases unmatched: 4. Germline-derived CDR1 and CDR2 are SNHLY and FYNNEI. The CDR3 length is 12 residues. The CDR3 DNA follows: TGTGCCAGCATCCGGGAGGGCGACGAGCAGTACTTC. It specifies CASIREGDEQYF.

The chain uses TRBV30 and TRBJ1-2; unclear D gene. The CDR3 has 11 amino acids. Germline V lookup: CDR1 GTSNPN, CDR2 SVGIG (reference sequence). The V end was cut by 4 bases, the J end by 8 bases, with 11 bases between. The DNA for the CDR3 is TGTGCCTGGACCCGTGCGTCAGGCTACACCTTC. Amino acids: CAWTRASGYTF.

The rearrangement links TRBV9 to TRBJ1-1; D ambiguous. This CDR3 spans 13 amino acids. The germline V gene has CDR1 SGDLS and CDR2 YYNGEE. Between the trimmed V and J ends, which lost 8 bases and 2 bases, there was a span of 13 bases. The CDR3 region is CASRRGVNTEAFF. The DNA of the CDR3 is TGTGCCAGTCGGCGAGGCGTAAACACTGAAGCTTTCTTT.

The chain employs TRBV28 and TRBJ1-5; perhaps TRBD1 as D (6 bases). V was trimmed by 2 bases and J by 1 base, leaving 9 bases between them. Germline V gene data show CDR1 as MDHEN and CDR2 as SYDVKM. CDR3 length equals 15 residues. DNA of the CDR3: TGTGCCAGCAGTTTACAACAGGGAAGCAATCAGCCCCAGCATTTT. As protein: CASSLQQGSNQPQHF.

The J gene is TRBJ1-2, the V gene TRBV28; a possible D gene is TRBD1 (6 bases). The CDR3 is 15 residues long. The V end was cut by 5 bases, the J end by 10 bases, with 23 bases between. CDR1 and CDR2 (germline): MDHEN, SYDVKM. The CDR3 here is CASSQNRDSSYDYTF. The CDR3 region has the DNA TGTGCCAGCAGTCAGAACAGGGATTCGAGTTACGACTACACCTTC.

The chain joins TRBV28 to TRBJ1-1; D gene ambiguous. V lost 7 bases to trimming and J lost 1 base, with 13 bases between them. The CDR3 contains 14 residues. Germline V lookup: CDR1 MDHEN, CDR2 SYDVKM. CDR3 coding DNA: TGTGCCAGCACCAACCCCACGGGGAACACTGAAGCTTTCTTT. Its protein is CASTNPTGNTEAFF.